Sequencing of this T cell receptor beta chain was carried out in a study of blood T cell repertoires in COVID-19. Symptom resolution, clearance, or two negative PCRs marked the recovered donors of Cohort 3. The junction had 9 bases not matched to a gene; V was cut back by 3 bases and J by 2 bases. This CDR3 spans 18 amino acids. The germline CDR1 and CDR2 sequences are SGHRS and YFSETQ. Libraries were prepared by immunoSEQ multiplex PCR; TCRdb keeps only in-frame clonotypes and omits some of them. The table lists 150,000 to 200,000 clones, about 83% of them singletons. This clone was seen just once. Material: PBMCs or T cells enriched from blood (not recorded which). The chain recombines TRBV5-1 with TRBJ2-5; TRBD2 matches at 14 bases. This receptor was identified in a woman aged 30 to 39 who had recovered from COVID-19. CDR3: CASSSGLAGVGGQETQYF. DNA of the CDR3: TGCGCCAGCAGCTCGGGACTAGCGGGAGTTGGTGGGCAAGAGACCCAGTACTTC.